This T cell receptor beta chain comes out of a study of PD-1 blockade in mismatch repair-deficient tumors. About the study: All were previously treated, progressing patients with 12 mismatch repair-deficient cancer types. Study observations and caveats: Tumor-resident clones, often absent from pretreatment blood, expanded after pembrolizumab and then contracted.

The repertoire was sequenced with immunoSEQ multiplex PCR; TCRdb's copy has only in-frame clones and lacks some. This sample yields 60,000 to 65,000 clones, of which 70% to 90% are seen a single time; approximately 14% belongs to the top ten. Germline CDR1 SGHDN, CDR2 FVKESK. The CDR3 sequence is 16 residues long. Trimming removed 1 base from V and 0 bases from J, with 9 bases in between. To note about this clone: The antigen is undetermined.

All patients were mismatch repair deficient, assessed by either PCR or immunohistochemistry. The sequencing here drew on peripheral blood, taken 52 weeks after starting pembrolizumab. The sequence was collected from an adult with mismatch repair-deficient cancer. The chain couples TRBV14 to TRBJ1-4; a weak D match, TRBD1 (6 bases). CDR3 in DNA: TGTGCCAGCAGCCAAGGTACAGGGACAACTAATGAAAAACTGTTTTTT. It specifies CASSQGTGTTNEKLFF.